This T cell receptor beta chain was sequenced for a study of Ad26.COV2.S vaccination and SARS-CoV-2 variants. At the level of the study: It was the COV1001 Ad26.COV2.S trial arm that included the donor.

CDR1 and CDR2 (germline): SGHNT, YYREEE (reference sequence). The CDR3 spans 13 residues. V lost 0 bases to trimming and J lost 4 bases, with 7 bases between them. Treatment indicated: some 19 received Ad26.COV2.S at low or high dose, single or two shots; about 5 received placebo; per-sample allocation not given. Sample collection was performed on day 63 after the first vaccine or placebo injection. Assay: immunoSEQ multiplex PCR; the TCRdb copy retains only in-frame clones and omits some. The sample has about 480,000 clones, around 85% seen once. As to this clone: Antigen unknown.

Study observations and caveats: Reportedly, spike-specific CD8+ and CD4+ T cell responses achieved substantial breadth once vaccination had taken place.

The receptor's source is a person between 18 and 60 years old who received the Ad26.COV2.S COVID-19 vaccine or a placebo. The rearrangement links TRBV5-4 to TRBJ2-5; no reliable D call. Material: peripheral blood, obtained in a trial of Ad26.COV2.S vaccine versus placebo. The CDR3 spells CASSLGRSETQYF. As DNA, the CDR3 is TGTGCCAGCAGCTTGGGGCGTTCAGAGACCCAGTACTTC.